This T cell receptor (beta chain) was profiled in a study of shared clonotypes between healthy human individuals (dated by TCRdb to the early 2020s). Study-wide context: A few men and a couple of women, aged 18 to 49 years, made up the cohort. Per donor, three plates each were used for CD4 naive and CD4 memory, two for CD8 naive, and one for CD8 memory. To estimate repertoire size and how much clonotype sharing occurs between individuals, the study deeply sequenced the blood TCR repertoires of 5 or 6 healthy adults. To increase sequencing depth and limit assay-specific biases, TCR repertoire library preparation and sequencing were carried out by different laboratories using diverse techniques. Between about 0.94 and 8.9 billion PBMCs per donor were obtained by leukapheresis.

The paper's findings and limits, for the study overall: Compared with non-shared clonotypes, the clonotypes found in all four sorted-subset donors had higher generation probabilities. Because the study included only a small number of donors, the genetic and exposure-history diversity represented was limited. Pairwise subsampling led to the expectation that sequencing depth would affect the degree of clonotype sharing among donors. Estimated clonotype richness was generally larger for naive than for memory subsets. Rarefaction of sorted-subset datasets indicated incomplete sequencing despite the large sequencing depth. Sharing across several donors was observed for around 5% of naive CD4, 3% to 3.5% of naive CD8, 2.3% of memory CD4, and around 0.4% of memory CD8 clonotypes. Sampling was restricted to blood, and TCR repertoires in tissue are likely to differ from TCR repertoires in blood.

In regard to this clone: Which antigen it targets is not known. No much larger clone exists at a distance of one base, and base qualities are not known.

Trimming leaves V shorter by 5 bases and J shorter by 9 bases, with the junction holding 6 bases beyond the gene matches. For CDR1 and CDR2, the germline V gene (reference sequence) lists SEHNR and FQNEAQ. The CDR3 goes from the cysteine to the phenylalanine over 13 residues. CDR3 DNA is the only sequence kept; it has 39 bases, read in frame from the first base. Using the deep immunoSEQ assay, TCR CDR3 regions were amplified from genomic DNA by multiplex PCR. Extracted genomic DNA from each cell subset was spread evenly across all wells of several immunoSEQ 96-well plates, with each plate serving as a replicate. Each replicate PCR for sorted subsets received about 0.2 ug genomic DNA, equal to around 32,000 T cell genomes. The purified libraries were quantified using a Qubit 3.0 fluorometer, sized with a Bioanalyzer 2100, and then quantified again using the KAPA Library Quantification kit. Each immunoSEQ 96-well plate was sequenced on its own single-read 150-cycle Illumina NextSeq 550 flow cell. As for the original processing: Because the immunoSEQ output included only junctional sequences and no quality scores, the filtering could not be the same as the filtering used for full-length reads. To assign V/J genes and CDR3, sequences were annotated using PyIR, a Python wrapper for IgBLAST v1.9, with IMGT germline references. Reads were filtered out if the reads had weak V/J assignments (E-value above 1e-6), no CDR3, stop codons, out-of-frame junctions, or ambiguous translated residues. V3J clonotypes were defined as sequences sharing an identical inferred V gene, J gene, and CDR3 amino acid sequence. The percentage overlap between two repertoires was calculated by dividing the number of shared unique clonotypes by the size of the smaller repertoire. Three approaches were used to assess repertoire richness: RTK rarefaction, the Chao1 estimator, and Recon v2.1 estimates of unobserved clonotypes. Generation probabilities for all TCRbeta clonotypes obtained by the gDNA method from a handful of donors were computed using OLGA. The source is immuneACCESS, and TCRdb retained only in-frame sequences with V and J called. Part of the clones is not carried over; for the studies checked, unresolved V genes explain less than half of this, and the remainder is unexplained. The DNA was the basis for D and trimming; V, J and clone size are from that table. The sample data list roughly 1,600,000 clones, and approximately 98.5% of these were observed just once. Of the sample, roughly 0.36% is held by the ten largest clones.

The donors were healthy, HIV-negative adults who had no recently reported acute infections or vaccinations. All donors were Caucasian adults living in Nashville, Tennessee, USA. CD4+ T cells were enriched by magnetic negative selection; naive cells were then positively selected on CD45RA, and the negative fraction formed the memory subset. Blood was collected by leukapheresis, and PBMCs were isolated by Ficoll-Histopaque density gradient centrifugation and then cryopreserved in liquid nitrogen vapor phase. Purity and quantity of every magnetically sorted T cell population were checked by analytical flow cytometry. From each sorted fraction, genomic DNA was isolated and quantified by UV absorbance on a Nanodrop 2000c.

The sample consisted of naive CD4+ T cells sorted from blood. Reading the label with the study, this specimen's cell subset or site is: CD45RA+ positively selected. This clonotype originated in a man between 25 and 39 years old in good health. The chain employs TRBV7-9 and TRBJ2-1; TRBD1 aligns with 8 central bases. CDR3 protein: CASSPDRAGEQFF. The nucleotide sequence is given as TGTGCCAGCAGCCCGGACAGGGCGGGTGAGCAGTTCTTC.